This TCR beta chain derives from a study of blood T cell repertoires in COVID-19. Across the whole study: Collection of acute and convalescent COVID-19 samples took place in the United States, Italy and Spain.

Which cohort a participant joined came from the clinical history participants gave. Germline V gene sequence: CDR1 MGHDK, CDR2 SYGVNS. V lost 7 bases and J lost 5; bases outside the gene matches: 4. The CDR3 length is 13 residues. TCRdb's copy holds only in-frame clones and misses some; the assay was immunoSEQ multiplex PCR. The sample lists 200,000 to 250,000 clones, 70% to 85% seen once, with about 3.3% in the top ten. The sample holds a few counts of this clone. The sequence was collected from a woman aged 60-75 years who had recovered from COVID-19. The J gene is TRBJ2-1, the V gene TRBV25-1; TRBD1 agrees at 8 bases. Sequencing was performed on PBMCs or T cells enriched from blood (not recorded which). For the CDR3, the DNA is TGTGCCAGCAATTCGGACAGGGACAATGAGCAGTTCTTC. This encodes CASNSDRDNEQFF.